Sequencing of this T cell receptor (beta chain) was carried out in a study of cytomegalovirus exposure and HLA in healthy donors. General study points: A link between a missense DCLRE1C variant and TCR beta V- and J-gene trimming emerged from a later analysis.

CDR3 length equals 14 residues. CDR1 is SQVTM and CDR2 is ANQGSEA in the germline V gene. V lost 7 bases, J lost 0 bases, and 12 bases lay in between. This clone was counted a few times. Its target is not known. The PCR made use of 60 Vbeta and 13 Jbeta primers. TCRdb keeps only in-frame clones here, not all; method: immunoSEQ multiplex PCR. Here the sample spans around 74,000 clones, about 84% being singletons. The sample was PBMCs. The chain is built from TRBV29-1 and TRBJ2-2; D is ambiguous. This receptor was identified in a middle-aged man in good health and CMV-seronegative. CDR3 amino acids: CSANGLSNTGELFF. CDR3 bases: TGCAGCGCCAACGGTCTATCGAACACCGGGGAGCTGTTTTTT.